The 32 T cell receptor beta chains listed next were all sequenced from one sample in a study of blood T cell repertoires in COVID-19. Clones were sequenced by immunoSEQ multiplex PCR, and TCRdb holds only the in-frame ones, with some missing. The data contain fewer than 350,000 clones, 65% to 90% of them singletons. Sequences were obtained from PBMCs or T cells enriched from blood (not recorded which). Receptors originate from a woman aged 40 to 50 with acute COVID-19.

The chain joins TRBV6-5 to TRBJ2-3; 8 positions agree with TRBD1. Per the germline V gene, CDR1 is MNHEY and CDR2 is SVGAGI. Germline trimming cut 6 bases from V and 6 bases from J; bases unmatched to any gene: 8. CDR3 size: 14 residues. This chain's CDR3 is CASSTRTGSDTQYF. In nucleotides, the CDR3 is TGTGCCAGCAGCACTCGGACAGGGAGCGATACGCAGTATTTT.

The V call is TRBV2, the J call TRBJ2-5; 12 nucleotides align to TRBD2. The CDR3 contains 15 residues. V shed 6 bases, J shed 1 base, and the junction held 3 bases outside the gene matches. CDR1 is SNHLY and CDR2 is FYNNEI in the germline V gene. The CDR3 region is CASRGLAGTQETQYF. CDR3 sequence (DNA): TGTGCCAGCAGGGGACTAGCGGGTACCCAAGAGACCCAGTACTTC.

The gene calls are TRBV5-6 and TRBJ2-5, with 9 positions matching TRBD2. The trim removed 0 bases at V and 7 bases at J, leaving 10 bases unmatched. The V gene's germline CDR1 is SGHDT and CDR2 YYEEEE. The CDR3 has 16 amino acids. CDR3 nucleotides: TGTGCCAGCAGCTTGGTACCGCGGGGGGGCCTTGGGACCCAGTACTTC. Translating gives CASSLVPRGGLGTQYF.

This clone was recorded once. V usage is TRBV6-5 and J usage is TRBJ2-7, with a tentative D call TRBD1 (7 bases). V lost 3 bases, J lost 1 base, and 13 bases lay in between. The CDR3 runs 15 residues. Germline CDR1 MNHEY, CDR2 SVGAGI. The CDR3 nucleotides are TGTGCCAGCAGTTATTTACAGGGGAGGTCCTACGAGCAGTACTTC. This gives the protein CASSYLQGRSYEQYF.

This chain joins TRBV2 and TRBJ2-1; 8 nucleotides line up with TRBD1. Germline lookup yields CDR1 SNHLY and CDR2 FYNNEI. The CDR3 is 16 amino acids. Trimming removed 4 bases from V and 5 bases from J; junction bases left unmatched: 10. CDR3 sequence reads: CASSAFMTGANNEQFF. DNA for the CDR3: TGTGCCAGCAGTGCCTTTATGACAGGGGCCAACAATGAGCAGTTCTTC.

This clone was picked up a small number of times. The CDR3 DNA reads as TGTGCCAGCAGCTGGGGGTCGGCAGGGGACTACAACTATGGCTACACCTTC. It encodes CASSWGSAGDYNYGYTF. The genes are TRBV5-6 and TRBJ1-2; D may be TRBD1 (6 bases). The CDR3 covers 17 residues. Germline assignment: CDR1 SGHDT and CDR2 YYEEEE. The V end was cut by 3 bases, the J end by 2 bases, with 20 bases between.

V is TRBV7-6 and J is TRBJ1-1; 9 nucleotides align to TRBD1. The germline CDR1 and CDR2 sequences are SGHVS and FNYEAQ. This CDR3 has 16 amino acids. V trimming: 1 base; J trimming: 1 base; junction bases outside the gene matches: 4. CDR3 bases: TGTGCCAGCAGCTTAGGGACAGGGGTGGGGAACACTGAAGCTTTCTTT. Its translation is CASSLGTGVGNTEAFF.

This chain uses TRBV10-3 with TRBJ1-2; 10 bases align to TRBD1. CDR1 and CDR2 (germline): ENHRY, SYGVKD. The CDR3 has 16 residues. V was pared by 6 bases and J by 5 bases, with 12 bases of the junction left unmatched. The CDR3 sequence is CAISASSGTGEYGYTF. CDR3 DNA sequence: TGTGCCATCAGCGCATCTTCCGGGACAGGGGAATATGGCTACACCTTC.

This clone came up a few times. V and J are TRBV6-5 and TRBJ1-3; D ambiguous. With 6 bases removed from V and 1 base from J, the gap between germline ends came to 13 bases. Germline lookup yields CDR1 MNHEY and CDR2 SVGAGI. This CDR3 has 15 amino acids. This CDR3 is CASSTGRHSGNTIYF. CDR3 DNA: TGTGCCAGCAGCACCGGGAGGCATTCTGGAAACACCATATATTTT.

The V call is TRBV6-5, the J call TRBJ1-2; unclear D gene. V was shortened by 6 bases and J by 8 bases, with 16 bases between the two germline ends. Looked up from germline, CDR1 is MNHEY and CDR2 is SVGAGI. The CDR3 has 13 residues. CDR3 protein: CASSPPAGSGYTF. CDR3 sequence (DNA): TGTGCCAGCAGCCCCCCGGCGGGTAGCGGCTACACCTTC.

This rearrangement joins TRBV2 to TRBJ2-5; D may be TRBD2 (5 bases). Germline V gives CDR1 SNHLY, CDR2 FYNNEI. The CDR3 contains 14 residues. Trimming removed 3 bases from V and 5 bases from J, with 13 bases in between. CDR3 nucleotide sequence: TGTGCCAGCAGTGACTCCTTAGGCGGGGAGACCCAGTACTTC. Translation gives CASSDSLGGETQYF.

In nucleotides, the CDR3 is TGTGCCAGCAGCTTACAGGGGACAGGGGGAGACAATCAGCCCCAGCATTTT. It is translated as CASSLQGTGGDNQPQHF. V gene TRBV7-8 combines with J gene TRBJ1-5; TRBD1 aligns across 11 bases. Germline CDR1 reads SGHVS; CDR2 reads FQNEAQ. V lost 2 bases and J lost 3; bases outside the gene matches: 6. CDR3 size: 17 residues.

CDR3 region: CASSFSGGQGSYEQYF. As DNA, the CDR3 is TGTGCCAGCAGCTTCTCTGGGGGACAGGGGTCCTACGAGCAGTACTTC. This chain joins TRBV11-1 and TRBJ2-7; TRBD1 matches at 10 bases. Per the germline V gene, CDR1 is SGHAT and CDR2 is FQDESV (reference sequence). The length of the CDR3 is 16 residues. The trim removed 3 bases at V and 1 base at J, leaving 6 bases unmatched.

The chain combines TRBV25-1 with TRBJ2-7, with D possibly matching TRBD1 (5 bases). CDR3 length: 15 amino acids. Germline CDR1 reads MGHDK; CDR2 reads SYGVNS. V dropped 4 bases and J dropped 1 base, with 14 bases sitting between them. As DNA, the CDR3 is TGTGCCAGCAGTGGTACAAAGGGGAATTCCTACGAGCAGTACTTC. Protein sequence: CASSGTKGNSYEQYF.

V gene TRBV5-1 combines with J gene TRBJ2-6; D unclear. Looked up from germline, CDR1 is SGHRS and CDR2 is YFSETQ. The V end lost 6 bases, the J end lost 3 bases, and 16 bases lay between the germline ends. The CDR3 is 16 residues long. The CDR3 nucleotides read TGCGCCAGCATGGTTCTTCCCCTGAGTGGGGCCAACGTCCTGACTTTC. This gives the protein CASMVLPLSGANVLTF.

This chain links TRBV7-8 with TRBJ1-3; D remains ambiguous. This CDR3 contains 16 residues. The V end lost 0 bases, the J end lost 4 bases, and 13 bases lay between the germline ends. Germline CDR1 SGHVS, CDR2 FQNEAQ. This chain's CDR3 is CASSLAVPRIGNTIYF. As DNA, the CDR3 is TGTGCCAGCAGCTTAGCGGTCCCCAGGATCGGAAACACCATATATTTT.

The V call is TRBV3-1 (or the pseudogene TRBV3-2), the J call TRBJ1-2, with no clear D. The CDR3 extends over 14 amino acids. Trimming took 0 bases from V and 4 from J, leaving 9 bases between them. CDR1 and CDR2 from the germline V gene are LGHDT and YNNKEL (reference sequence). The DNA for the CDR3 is TGTGCCAGCAGCCAAGATCAGGTTGGCTATGGCTACACCTTC. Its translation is CASSQDQVGYGYTF.

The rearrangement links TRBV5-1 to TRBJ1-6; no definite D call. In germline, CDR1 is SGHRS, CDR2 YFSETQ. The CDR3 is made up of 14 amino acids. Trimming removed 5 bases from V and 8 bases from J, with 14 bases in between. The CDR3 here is CASSLLTGDSPLHF. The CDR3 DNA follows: TGCGCCAGCAGTTTGTTAACGGGAGATTCACCCCTCCACTTT.

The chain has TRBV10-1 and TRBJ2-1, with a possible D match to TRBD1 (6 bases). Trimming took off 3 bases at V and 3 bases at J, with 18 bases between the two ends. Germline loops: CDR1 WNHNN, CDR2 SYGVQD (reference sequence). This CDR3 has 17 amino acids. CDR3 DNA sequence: TGCGCCAGCAGTGAAAAATGGGATGGGGGCCGCTACAATGAGCAGTTCTTC. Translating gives CASSEKWDGGRYNEQFF.

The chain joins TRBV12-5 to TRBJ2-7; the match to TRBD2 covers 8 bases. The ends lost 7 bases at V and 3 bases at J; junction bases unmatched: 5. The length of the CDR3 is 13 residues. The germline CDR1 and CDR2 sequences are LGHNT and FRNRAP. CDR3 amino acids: CASAPGGGYEQYF. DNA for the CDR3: TGTGCTAGTGCTCCCGGGGGGGGCTACGAGCAGTACTTC.

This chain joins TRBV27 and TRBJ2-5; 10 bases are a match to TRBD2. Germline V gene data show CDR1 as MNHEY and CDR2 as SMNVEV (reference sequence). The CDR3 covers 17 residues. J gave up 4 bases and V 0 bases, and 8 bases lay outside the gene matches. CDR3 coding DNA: TGTGCCAGCAGTTTATCCCTCCTAGCGGGGGTACCAGAGACCCAGTACTTC. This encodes CASSLSLLAGVPETQYF.

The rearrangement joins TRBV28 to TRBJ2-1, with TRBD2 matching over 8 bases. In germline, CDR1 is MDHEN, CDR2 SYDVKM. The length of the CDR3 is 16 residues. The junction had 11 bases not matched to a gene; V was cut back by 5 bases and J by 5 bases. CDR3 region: CASSPVTGGINNEQFF. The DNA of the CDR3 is TGTGCCAGCAGTCCCGTAACGGGGGGGATCAACAATGAGCAGTTCTTC.

The CDR3 region is CASSDSPSGMQYF. The CDR3 nucleotides are TGTGCCAGCAGTGACTCGCCTAGCGGAATGCAGTATTTT. The chain recombines TRBV6-4 with TRBJ2-3; 7 nucleotides match TRBD2. V was pared by 0 bases and J by 11 bases, with 5 bases of the junction left unmatched. The CDR3 has 13 amino acids. The germline V gene has CDR1 MRHNA and CDR2 SNTAGT.

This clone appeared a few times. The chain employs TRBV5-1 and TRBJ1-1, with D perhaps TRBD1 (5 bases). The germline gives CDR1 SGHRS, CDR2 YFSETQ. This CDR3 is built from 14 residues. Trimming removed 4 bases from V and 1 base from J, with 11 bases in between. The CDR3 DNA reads TGCGCCAGCAGCATCACGGGGGGGAACACTGAAGCTTTCTTT. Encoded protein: CASSITGGNTEAFF. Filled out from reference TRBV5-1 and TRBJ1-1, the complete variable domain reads KAGVTQTPRYLIKTRGQQVTLSCSPISGHRSVSWYQQTPGQGLQFLFEYFSETQRNKGNFPGRFSGRQFSNSRSEMNVSTLELGDSALYLCASSITGGNTEAFFGQGTRLTVV.

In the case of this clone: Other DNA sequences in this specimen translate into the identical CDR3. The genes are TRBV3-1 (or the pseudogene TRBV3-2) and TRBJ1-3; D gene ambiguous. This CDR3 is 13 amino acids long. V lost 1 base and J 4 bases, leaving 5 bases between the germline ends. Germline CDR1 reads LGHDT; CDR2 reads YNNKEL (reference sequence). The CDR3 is CASSQVQGNTIYF. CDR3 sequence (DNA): TGTGCCAGCAGCCAAGTCCAAGGAAACACCATATATTTT.

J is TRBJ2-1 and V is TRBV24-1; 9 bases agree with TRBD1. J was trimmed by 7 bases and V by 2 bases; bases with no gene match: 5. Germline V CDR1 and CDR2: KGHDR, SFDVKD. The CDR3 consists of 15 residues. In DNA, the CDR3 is TGTGCCACCAGTGATTCGGGACAGGGAGGGAATGAGCAGTTCTTC. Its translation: CATSDSGQGGNEQFF.

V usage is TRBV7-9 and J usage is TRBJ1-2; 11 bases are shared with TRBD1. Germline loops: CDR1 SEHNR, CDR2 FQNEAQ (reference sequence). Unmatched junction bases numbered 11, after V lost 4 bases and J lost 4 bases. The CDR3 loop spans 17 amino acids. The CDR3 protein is CASSSRPTGTGGYGYTF. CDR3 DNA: TGTGCCAGCAGCTCTCGTCCTACCGGGACAGGGGGCTATGGCTACACCTTC.

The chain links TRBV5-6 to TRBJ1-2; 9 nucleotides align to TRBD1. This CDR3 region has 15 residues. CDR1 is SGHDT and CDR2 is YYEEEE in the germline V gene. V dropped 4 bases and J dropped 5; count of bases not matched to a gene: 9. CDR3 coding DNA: TGTGCCAGCAGCCCGGACAGGGGATTGATATATGGCTACACCTTC. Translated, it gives CASSPDRGLIYGYTF.

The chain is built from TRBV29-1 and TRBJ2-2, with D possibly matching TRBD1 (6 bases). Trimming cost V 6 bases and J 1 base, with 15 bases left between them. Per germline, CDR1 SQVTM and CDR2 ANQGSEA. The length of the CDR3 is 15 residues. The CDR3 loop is CSVWKRGQNTGELFF. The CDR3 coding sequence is TGCAGCGTCTGGAAACGGGGACAGAACACCGGGGAGCTGTTTTTT.

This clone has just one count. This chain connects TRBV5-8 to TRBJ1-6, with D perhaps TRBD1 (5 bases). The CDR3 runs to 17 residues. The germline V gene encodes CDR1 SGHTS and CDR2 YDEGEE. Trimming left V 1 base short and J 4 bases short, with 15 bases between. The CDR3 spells CASSLSRQKSYNSPLHF. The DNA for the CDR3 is TGTGCCAGCAGCTTGTCGAGACAGAAGTCTTATAATTCACCCCTCCACTTT.

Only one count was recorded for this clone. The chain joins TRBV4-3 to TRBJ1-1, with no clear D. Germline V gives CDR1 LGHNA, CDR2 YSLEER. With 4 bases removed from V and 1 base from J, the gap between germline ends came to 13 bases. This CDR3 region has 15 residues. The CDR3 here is CASSPSRGTNTEAFF. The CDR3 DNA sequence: TGCGCCAGCAGCCCTTCCCGAGGCACGAACACTGAAGCTTTCTTT.

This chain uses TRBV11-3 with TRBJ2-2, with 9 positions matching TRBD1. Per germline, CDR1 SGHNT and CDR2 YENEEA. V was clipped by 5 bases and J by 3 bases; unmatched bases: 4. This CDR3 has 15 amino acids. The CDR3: CASSLRTGDTGELFF. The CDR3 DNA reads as TGTGCCAGCAGCCTGCGGACAGGGGACACCGGGGAGCTGTTTTTT. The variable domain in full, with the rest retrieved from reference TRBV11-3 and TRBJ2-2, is EAGVVQSPRYKIIEKKQPVAFWCNPISGHNTLYWYLQNLGQGPELLIRYENEEAVDDSQLPKDRFSAERLKGVDSTLKIQPAELGDSAVYLCASSLRTGDTGELFFGEGSRLTVL.